This TCR beta chain was found in a study of cytomegalovirus exposure and HLA in healthy donors. In the PCR, 60 Vbeta and 13 Jbeta primers were used. Measured with immunoSEQ multiplex PCR; TCRdb has only the in-frame clones, and not every one. The table lists about 110,000 clones, less than 85% of them singletons. Trimming took 5 bases from V and 1 from J, leaving 14 bases between them. CDR1 is SGHKS, CDR2 YYEKEE, per germline (reference sequence). This CDR3 spans 15 amino acids. In this sample, this clone turned up a few times. Sequenced sample: PBMCs. The chain recombines TRBV5-5 with TRBJ2-3; possible D gene TRBD2, 6 bases. The TCR sequence derives from a woman aged 40 to 50 in good health and CMV-seropositive. The CDR3 DNA reads TGTGCCAGCAGATTTGGCGGGATGGGCACAGATACGCAGTATTTT. This gives the protein CASRFGGMGTDTQYF.